The 17 T cell receptor beta chains below all came from one sample that was sequenced in a study of T cell responses to AZD1222 COVID-19 vaccine. Clones were read by immunoSEQ multiplex PCR, and TCRdb kept only the in-frame ones, dropping some. Among roughly 140,000 clones, about 81% were seen once, and the ten largest hold around 4.3%. The specimen was peripheral blood, collected on day 0 of MenACWY control vaccination. All receptors derive from an adult in good health.

V gene TRBV16 combines with J gene TRBJ2-1; 7 bases are a match to TRBD1. Per the germline V gene, CDR1 is KGHSY and CDR2 is FQNENV. This CDR3 spans 17 amino acids. Trimming cost V 1 base and J 4 bases; bases outside gene matches: 10. For the CDR3, the DNA is TGTGCCAGCAGCCAATACAGGGGTGGTGCGAAATACAATGAGCAGTTCTTC. This sequence encodes CASSQYRGGAKYNEQFF. Filled out from reference TRBV16 and TRBJ2-1, the complete variable domain reads GEEVAQTPKHLVRGEGQKAKLYCAPIKGHSYVFWYQQVLKNEFKFLISFQNENVFDETGMPKERFSAKCLPNSPCSLEIQATKLEDSAVYFCASSQYRGGAKYNEQFFGPGTRLTVL.

This clone was picked up a small number of times. V is TRBV5-1 and J is TRBJ1-6, with 9 bases matching TRBD1. Germline V gene lookup returns CDR1 SGHRS and CDR2 YFSETQ. Losses at the gene ends were 4 bases for V and 7 bases for J; bases not matched to a gene: 6. The CDR3 extends over 15 amino acids. CDR3 residues: CASSAWDRVNSPLHF. CDR3 DNA: TGCGCCAGCAGCGCCTGGGACAGGGTGAATTCACCCCTCCACTTT.

The chain links TRBV7-9 to TRBJ1-3; D uncertain. Germline V gene lookup returns CDR1 SEHNR and CDR2 FQNEAQ (reference sequence). V was shortened by 3 bases and J by 0 bases, with 9 bases between the two germline ends. The CDR3 spans 15 residues. In DNA form, the CDR3 reads TGTGCCAGCAGCTTCGACACTCGCTCTGGAAACACCATATATTTT. It encodes CASSFDTRSGNTIYF.

The genes are TRBV5-6 and TRBJ2-1; D is perhaps TRBD2 (5 bases). Trimming cost V 2 bases and J 2 bases, with 11 bases left between them. Germline CDR1 reads SGHDT; CDR2 reads YYEEEE. This CDR3 is 15 amino acids long. The CDR3 DNA reads TGTGCCAGCAGCTTTAAGGAGCGGACCTACAATGAGCAGTTCTTC. It yields the protein CASSFKERTYNEQFF.

As for this clone: The sample holds other DNA sequences that translate to the same CDR3. This chain uses TRBV28 with TRBJ1-2; D is unclear. The CDR3 runs to 12 residues. V was shortened by 3 bases and J by 5 bases, with 7 bases between the two germline ends. Germline V gives CDR1 MDHEN, CDR2 SYDVKM. The CDR3 nucleotides read TGTGCCAGCAGTTTTGAGAGGTATGGCTACACCTTC. Protein sequence: CASSFERYGYTF.

The chain joins TRBV5-5 to TRBJ1-2, with D possibly TRBD1 on 5 matching bases. V lost 5 bases and J 0 bases, leaving 17 bases between the germline ends. Germline CDR1 is SGHKS and CDR2 is YYEKEE (reference sequence). The CDR3 contains 16 residues. This CDR3 is CASREGAGATNYGYTF. CDR3 nucleotides: TGTGCCAGCAGGGAAGGGGCCGGGGCTACTAACTATGGCTACACCTTC.

The V call is TRBV7-3, the J call TRBJ2-2; D ambiguous. V gave up 2 bases and J gave up 2 bases, with 15 bases separating them. CDR1 is SGHTA and CDR2 is FQGTGA in the germline V gene. The CDR3 has 17 amino acids. The CDR3 region is CASSLDHGRSNTGELFF. CDR3 in DNA: TGTGCCAGCAGCTTAGACCACGGGCGGAGTAACACCGGGGAGCTGTTTTTT.

The chain combines TRBV6-1 with TRBJ1-2, with D maybe TRBD1 (5 bases). Germline V gene sequence: CDR1 MNHNS, CDR2 SASEGT. The CDR3 totals 12 residues. V shed 3 bases and J shed 11 bases, with 13 bases lying between them. This CDR3 reads CASSETAILYTF. CDR3 sequence (DNA): TGTGCCAGCAGTGAGACAGCCATTTTGTACACCTTC.

V gene TRBV6-6 combines with J gene TRBJ1-1; D uncertain. Germline V gene data show CDR1 as MNHNY and CDR2 as SVGAGI (reference sequence). V dropped 6 bases and J dropped 4 bases, with 18 bases sitting between them. The CDR3 is 15 residues long. CDR3: CASRLTEKVGTEAFF. CDR3 bases: TGTGCCAGCAGGTTGACGGAGAAGGTTGGCACTGAAGCTTTCTTT.

To note about this clone: Other DNA sequences in the sample encode the same CDR3. This chain connects TRBV9 to TRBJ2-5; no clear D. The CDR3 has 13 amino acids. Deletions cut 0 bases from V and 1 base from J, with 4 bases between. Germline CDR1 and CDR2: SGDLS and YYNGEE. The CDR3 nucleotides read TGTGCCAGCAGCGTAGGAGTCCAAGAGACCCAGTACTTC. Translated: CASSVGVQETQYF.

The chain is built from TRBV12-5 and TRBJ1-2, with D possibly being TRBD1 (6 bases). This CDR3 contains 16 residues. Trimming cost V 4 bases and J 5 bases, with 20 bases left between them. CDR1 and CDR2 (germline): LGHNT, FRNRAP. The CDR3 loop reads CASGSTLGGGDYGYTF. In nucleotides, the CDR3 is TGTGCTAGTGGTTCTACCCTAGGAGGGGGAGATTATGGCTACACCTTC.

The gene calls are TRBV18 and TRBJ2-5; D gene uncertain. The length of the CDR3 is 15 residues. Trimming removed 6 bases from V and 0 bases from J, with 14 bases in between. Germline CDR1 is KGHSH and CDR2 is LQKENI. The CDR3 DNA sequence: TGTGCCAGCTCTCCTCGTAAAGGGCACCAAGAGACCCAGTACTTC. Amino acid sequence: CASSPRKGHQETQYF.

The J gene is TRBJ2-7, the V gene TRBV2; TRBD1 might be the D (6 bases). The CDR3 has 14 amino acids. CDR1 is SNHLY, CDR2 FYNNEI, per germline. V lost 6 bases and J lost 2, with 14 bases in between. The CDR3 DNA follows: TGTGCCAGCAGGGCAGGGGCCTTGGCCTACGAGCAGTACTTC. This sequence encodes CASRAGALAYEQYF. Supplemented by reference TRBV2 and TRBJ2-7, the full variable domain reads EPEVTQTPSHQVTQMGQEVILRCVPISNHLYFYWYRQILGQKVEFLVSFYNNEISEKSEIFDDQFSVERPDGSNFTLKIRSTKLEDSAMYFCASRAGALAYEQYFGPGTRLTVT.

The chain uses TRBV10-1 and TRBJ2-1; no firm D call. The length of the CDR3 is 14 residues. With 8 bases removed from V and 3 bases from J, the gap between germline ends came to 14 bases. CDR1 and CDR2 (germline): WNHNN, SYGVQD (reference sequence). The CDR3: CASSDTGYYNEQFF. For the CDR3, the DNA is TGCGCCAGCTCAGACACTGGCTACTACAATGAGCAGTTCTTC.

This clone was picked up a small number of times. CDR3 in DNA: TGTGCCAGCAGTCAGGGCAATGAGCAGTTCTTC. This gives the protein CASSQGNEQFF. The rearrangement uses TRBV27 and TRBJ2-1; a weak D match, TRBD1 (5 bases). The CDR3 extends over 11 amino acids. V lost 5 bases, J lost 6 bases, and 5 bases lay in between. The germline V gene has CDR1 MNHEY and CDR2 SMNVEV (reference sequence).

The rearrangement links TRBV18 to TRBJ2-3, with a possible D match to TRBD2 (5 bases). The CDR3 has 14 residues. Germline V gene data show CDR1 as KGHSH and CDR2 as LQKENI. The germline V and J ends were trimmed by 3 bases and 4 bases, with 11 bases remaining between them. The CDR3 DNA follows: TGTGCCAGCTCACCGGCTAGCATCCCAGATACGCAGTATTTT. It yields the protein CASSPASIPDTQYF.

This chain joins TRBV6-5 and TRBJ1-2, with D perhaps TRBD1 (5 bases). The germline V gene has CDR1 MNHEY and CDR2 SVGAGI. Trimming shortened V by 6 bases and J by 2 bases, and 13 bases separated the two germline ends. This CDR3 has 14 amino acids. CDR3 in amino acids: CASSRGKGNYGYTF. The DNA for the CDR3 is TGTGCCAGCAGCCGAGGGAAGGGGAACTATGGCTACACCTTC.